The 13 T cell receptor beta chains below all came from one sample that was sequenced in a study of glioma-infiltrating T cells (dated by TCRdb to 2016 to 2018). Instrument on record: Illumina MiSeq. The iRepertoire nested amplicon-rescue multiplex PCR (arm-PCR) platform was used to amplify TCR alpha and beta CDR3 regions from RNA. In TCRdb, the public reads were trimmed at Q25 with fastp and aligned with MiXCR, with productive beta chains retained. Rows merge per CDR3 protein into single entries with the most common DNA and genes. This sample is represented by fewer than 90,000 distinct CDR3 sequences; approximately 22% of them were singletons. Roughly 7% of the sample is taken by the ten largest. The sequencing input was glioma tissue, nonneoplastic brain tissue, or PBMCs (not recorded which). The receptors were gathered from a human donor with low-grade glioma or glioblastoma, undergoing nonglioma brain surgery, or in good health (not recorded which).

This clonotype appeared many times. This chain joins TRBV20-1 and TRBJ2-3, with 8 bases that match TRBD2. V shed 0 bases, J shed 2 bases, and the junction held 10 bases outside the gene matches. Germline loops: CDR1 DFQATT, CDR2 SNEGSKA (reference sequence). CDR3 size: 17 residues. The CDR3 DNA reads TGCAGTGCTAGAGAGTGGCGTGGCGGGGGGAACACAGATACGCAGTATTTT. It is translated as CSAREWRGGGNTDTQYF.

This clonotype was seen a handful of times. The chain is built from TRBV7-2 and TRBJ2-5; the match to TRBD2 covers 14 bases. Germline CDR1 reads SGHTA; CDR2 reads FQGNSA. V dropped 7 bases and J dropped 6; count of bases not matched to a gene: 16. This CDR3 comprises 18 residues. This CDR3 reads CASTKPKGLAGEGQTQYF. The DNA of the CDR3 is TGTGCCAGCACCAAACCCAAGGGACTAGCGGGAGAAGGACAGACCCAGTACTTC. The variable domain in full, with the rest retrieved from reference TRBV7-2 and TRBJ2-5, is GAGVSQSPSNKVTEKGKDVELRCDPISGHTALYWYRQSLGQGLEFLIYFQGNSAPDKSGLPSDRFSAERTGGSVSTLTIQRTQQEDSAVYLCASTKPKGLAGEGQTQYFGPGTRLLVL.

About this clonotype: A read error is possible here, since a much larger clone lies one base away. This chain links TRBV2 with TRBJ2-2; maybe TRBD2 (6 bases). Germline V lookup: CDR1 SNHLY, CDR2 FYNNEI. This CDR3 is built from 14 residues. CDR3 sequence reads: CASRTSLYTGELLF. CDR3 DNA: TGTGCCAGCAGGACTAGTCTCTACACCGGGGAGCTGCTTTTT.

At least ten counts were recorded for this clonotype. This sequence joins TRBV6-1 and TRBJ1-3; D unclear. Trimming stripped 6 bases from V and 1 base from J, with 10 bases between. CDR3 length equals 14 residues. Germline V CDR1 and CDR2: MNHNS, SASEGT. CDR3 bases: TGTGCCAGCAGCTTACAAGAATCTGGAAACACCATATATTTT. Translating gives CASSLQESGNTIYF.

This clonotype was observed many times. This chain links TRBV7-2 with TRBJ2-1; tentatively, D is TRBD2 (6 bases). CDR3 length equals 16 residues. Germline-derived CDR1 and CDR2 are SGHTA and FQGNSA. The V end lost 2 bases, the J end lost 1 base, and 12 bases lay between the germline ends. CDR3 loop: CASSLQAEGSYNEQFF. The CDR3 bases are TGTGCCAGCAGCTTACAAGCGGAGGGGTCCTACAATGAGCAGTTCTTC. Looking up the rest from reference TRBV7-2 and TRBJ2-1 gives the full variable domain: GAGVSQSPSNKVTEKGKDVELRCDPISGHTALYWYRQSLGQGLEFLIYFQGNSAPDKSGLPSDRFSAERTGGSVSTLTIQRTQQEDSAVYLCASSLQAEGSYNEQFFGPGTRLTVL.

As concerns this clonotype: A much larger clonotype is one base distant, so this may be a read error. The chain carries TRBV20-1 and TRBJ2-5, with D maybe TRBD2 (6 bases). Germline CDR1 reads DFQATT; CDR2 reads SNEGSKA (reference sequence). This CDR3 comprises 16 residues. The CDR3 nucleotides are TGCAGTGCCTTCCCTAATAGCGGATTGTACCAAGAGGCCCAGTACTTC. This gives the protein CSAFPNSGLYQEAQYF.

This clonotype was counted ten times or more. CDR3 protein: CASSYGGGNEQFF. The DNA of the CDR3 is TGTGCCAGCAGTTACGGGGGGGGAAATGAGCAGTTCTTC. The chain joins TRBV6-8 to TRBJ2-1, with 7 nucleotides matching TRBD2. Trimming cost V 2 bases and J 7 bases; bases outside gene matches: 2. This CDR3 comprises 13 residues. Germline V CDR1 and CDR2: MNHGY, SAAAGT.

This clonotype was observed at least ten times. The J gene is TRBJ2-1, the V gene TRBV18, with 8 bases fitting TRBD2. Germline V gives CDR1 KGHSH, CDR2 LQKENI. The CDR3 is made up of 16 amino acids. J lost 0 bases, V lost 2 bases, and 3 bases had no gene match. In nucleotides, the CDR3 is TGTGCCAGCTCACCAACCGGGACTAGCTCCTACAATGAGCAGTTCTTC. Amino acid sequence: CASSPTGTSSYNEQFF.

This clonotype was found many times. V is TRBV2 and J is TRBJ1-5; D possibly corresponds to TRBD1 (5 bases). The CDR3 sequence is 15 residues long. Per germline, CDR1 SNHLY and CDR2 FYNNEI. Trimming cost V 6 bases and J 3 bases, with 15 bases left between them. The CDR3: CASSPNLGANQPQHF. The CDR3 nucleotides are TGTGCCAGCAGCCCCAACCTTGGGGCCAATCAGCCCCAGCATTTT. The full variable domain, with the rest looked up from reference TRBV2 and TRBJ1-5, is EPEVTQTPSHQVTQMGQEVILRCVPISNHLYFYWYRQILGQKVEFLVSFYNNEISEKSEIFDDQFSVERPDGSNFTLKIRSTKLEDSAMYFCASSPNLGANQPQHFGDGTRLSIL.

This clonotype has more than one count but fewer than ten. The rearrangement joins TRBV11-2 to TRBJ2-2; D is ambiguous. Germline V gene sequence: CDR1 SGHAT, CDR2 FQNNGV. CDR3 length equals 14 residues. Trimming took off 3 bases at V and 0 bases at J, with 5 bases between the two ends. CDR3 in amino acids: CASSFGANTGELFF. CDR3 nucleotide sequence: TGTGCCAGCAGCTTTGGCGCGAACACCGGGGAGCTGTTTTTT.

This clonotype showed up many times. The chain links TRBV3-1 to TRBJ1-2, with unresolved D. The CDR3 extends over 13 amino acids. The germline gives CDR1 LGHDT, CDR2 YNNKEL (reference sequence). The V and J ends lost 0 bases and 6 bases respectively, with 8 bases between them. CDR3 protein: CASSQDSKNGYTF. CDR3 in DNA: TGTGCCAGCAGCCAAGATTCCAAGAATGGCTACACCTTC. The variable domain in full, completed from reference TRBV3-1 and TRBJ1-2, reads DTAVSQTPKYLVTQMGNDKSIKCEQNLGHDTMYWYKQDSKKFLKIMFSYNNKELIINETVPNRFSPKSPDKAHLNLHINSLELGDSAVYFCASSQDSKNGYTFGSGTRLTVV.

The chain employs TRBV12-3 or TRBV12-4 and TRBJ2-2, with a possible D match to TRBD2 (6 bases). The CDR3 consists of 13 residues. The V gene lost 5 bases and the J gene lost 4 bases, with 8 bases spanning the gap. As DNA, the CDR3 is TGTGCCAGCAGTCGGGACTTCACCGGGGAGCTGTTTTTT. This gives the protein CASSRDFTGELFF.

The V gene is TRBV5-1, the J gene TRBJ2-5; D gene uncertain. This CDR3 spans 12 amino acids. From germline, CDR1 is SGHRS and CDR2 YFSETQ. V was trimmed by 1 base and J by 5 bases, leaving 6 bases between them. The CDR3 is CASSLSSETQYF. CDR3 nucleotides: TGCGCCAGCAGCTTGAGTTCCGAGACCCAGTACTTC.